This entry describes one TCR beta chain. Construction of the TCR beta libraries employed iRepertoire HTBI primers in conjunction with Arm-PCR of CDR3 regions. In TCRdb, the multiplex PCR reads were re-called with MiXCR into one record per CDR3 protein. This repertoire shows approximately 350,000 distinct CDR3 sequences, roughly 10% found once; its top ten account for 18%. The data were taken from a study of regulatory T cells in long-lasting Graves disease. The V gene end was trimmed by 0 bases and the J gene end by 2 bases; junction bases not matched to a gene: 6. The V gene's germline CDR1 is DFQATT and CDR2 SNEGSKA (reference sequence). The CDR3 is 15 residues long. Time point meaning: newly diagnosed GD, antithyroid drugs for less than 3 months. Following extraction of RNA from PBMCs, that RNA was used to make the TCR library. Separately, the same data were catalogued under a study of T cells in Graves' hyperthyroidism and ophthalmopathy.

The receptor was isolated from a woman younger than 30 with Graves disease. Sequencing used peripheral blood mononuclear cells (PBMCs), obtained at new diagnosis, from a patient treated with antithyroid drugs. The chain is built from TRBV20-1 and TRBJ2-7, with 8 bases fitting TRBD1. This CDR3 is CSARDSRGLAYEQYF. As DNA, the CDR3 is TGCAGTGCTAGAGATAGCAGGGGGCTTGCCTACGAGCAGTACTTC.